The rows below give T cell receptor beta chains drawn from one sample of a study of a mutant IDH1 vaccine in newly diagnosed glioma. These receptors lack a known antigen. Only in-frame clones appear in the TCRdb table, and some are missing; sequencing was by immunoSEQ multiplex PCR. The sample lists about 56,000 clones, about 86% seen once, with roughly 1.5% in the top ten. The sample here was PBMCs, taken from a glioma patient whose treatment included an IDH1 peptide vaccine. These receptors were taken from a man between 40 and 49 years old with glioma. The CDR3 runs from the conserved cysteine through the conserved F or W. Fields, in order: CDR3 length, V gene, D gene, J gene, CDR3 protein, CDR3 DNA. D genes are given only for firm matches.

cdr3_length: 16; v_call: TRBV4-2; d_call: .; j_call: TRBJ1-4; cdr3_aa: CASSQGGVFSNEKLFF; cdr3_nt: TGTGCCAGCAGCCAAGGAGGGGTTTTCTCTAATGAAAAACTGTTTTTT
cdr3_length: 15; v_call: TRBV7-9; d_call: TRBD1; j_call: TRBJ2-5; cdr3_aa: CASSLGGQTQETQYF; cdr3_nt: TGTGCCAGCAGCTTAGGGGGACAGACCCAAGAGACCCAGTACTTC
cdr3_length: 15; v_call: TRBV7-2; d_call: .; j_call: TRBJ1-1; cdr3_aa: CASSRTLIRNTEAFF; cdr3_nt: TGTGCCAGCAGCCGGACCCTAATAAGGAACACTGAAGCTTTCTTT
cdr3_length: 15; v_call: TRBV27; d_call: TRBD2; j_call: TRBJ2-3; cdr3_aa: CASTVGLAFTDTQYF; cdr3_nt: TGTGCCAGCACCGTGGGACTAGCGTTTACAGATACGCAGTATTTT
cdr3_length: 14; v_call: TRBV5-1; d_call: .; j_call: TRBJ2-7; cdr3_aa: CASSWGASGYEQYF; cdr3_nt: TGCGCCAGCAGCTGGGGGGCTAGCGGCTACGAGCAGTACTTC
cdr3_length: 13; v_call: TRBV2; d_call: TRBD1; j_call: TRBJ1-5; cdr3_aa: CASTRQGNQPQHF; cdr3_nt: TGTGCCAGCACCAGACAGGGTAATCAGCCCCAGCATTTT
cdr3_length: 13; v_call: TRBV5-1; d_call: .; j_call: TRBJ1-2; cdr3_aa: CASSQAGGYGYTF; cdr3_nt: TGCGCCAGCAGCCAGGCTGGGGGTTATGGCTACACCTTC
cdr3_length: 15; v_call: TRBV4-1; d_call: .; j_call: TRBJ1-1; cdr3_aa: CASSQLPPTGTEAFF; cdr3_nt: TGCGCCAGCAGCCAATTGCCCCCAACTGGGACTGAAGCTTTCTTT
cdr3_length: 13; v_call: TRBV6-5; d_call: .; j_call: TRBJ2-7; cdr3_aa: CASSYTLGWEQYF; cdr3_nt: TGTGCCAGCAGTTATACGTTGGGGTGGGAGCAGTACTTC
cdr3_length: 16; v_call: TRBV7-9; d_call: .; j_call: TRBJ1-1; cdr3_aa: CASSLGTREAFIGAFF; cdr3_nt: TGTGCCAGCAGCTTAGGAACCAGGGAGGCCTTCATAGGGGCTTTCTTT